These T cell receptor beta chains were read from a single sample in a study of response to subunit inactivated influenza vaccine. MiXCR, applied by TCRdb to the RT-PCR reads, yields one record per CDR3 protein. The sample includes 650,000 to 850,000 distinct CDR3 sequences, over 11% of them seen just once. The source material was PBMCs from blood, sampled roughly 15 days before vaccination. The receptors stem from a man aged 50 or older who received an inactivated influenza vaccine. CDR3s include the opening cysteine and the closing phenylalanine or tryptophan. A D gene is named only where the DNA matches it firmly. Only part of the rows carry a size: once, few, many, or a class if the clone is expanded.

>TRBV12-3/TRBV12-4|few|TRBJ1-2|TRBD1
TGTGCCAGCAGCCAGGGACAGGTGGTTGGCTACACCTTC
CASSQGQVVGYTF
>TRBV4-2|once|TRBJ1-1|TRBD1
TGTGCCAGCAGCCCCGGACAGGGGGCGCTTAGGGCTTTCTTT
CASSPGQGALRAFF
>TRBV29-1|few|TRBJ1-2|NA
TGCAGCGCCTCCTCCGGGGGGCGCAGGGGCTACACCTTC
CSASSGGRRGYTF
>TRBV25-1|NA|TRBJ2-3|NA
TGTGCCAGCAGTGAATTTGGCCTATTATCCAGCGATACGCAGTATTTT
CASSEFGLLSSDTQYF
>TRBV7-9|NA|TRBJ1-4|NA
TGTGCCAGCAGCCACGGATCGGAAAAACTGTTTTTT
CASSHGSEKLFF
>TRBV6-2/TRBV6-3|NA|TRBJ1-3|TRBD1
TGTGCCAGCAGTCCCCCGCCGGGCGGACAGGGCCCTCCGGATGGAAACACCATATATTTT
CASSPPPGGQGPPDGNTIYF
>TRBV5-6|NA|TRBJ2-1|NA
TGTGCCAGCAGCTTAGGAGAGTACTCCTACAATGAGCAGTTCTTC
CASSLGEYSYNEQFF
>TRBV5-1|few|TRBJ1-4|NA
TGCGCCAGCAGCTTAGGTGATGGAGGCCGGACTGAAAAACTGTTTTTT
CASSLGDGGRTEKLFF
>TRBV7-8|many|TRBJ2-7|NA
TGTGCCAGCAGCTCCCCCCTTGGCGGGGCCTCCTACGAGCAGTACTTC
CASSSPLGGASYEQYF
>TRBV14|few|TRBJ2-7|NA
TGTGCCAGCAGCCAAGTGGCGAACTACGAGCAGTACTTC
CASSQVANYEQYF